The 18 T cell receptor beta chains presented below share a single source sample, sequenced in a study of T cell responses to AZD1222 COVID-19 vaccine. Method: immunoSEQ multiplex PCR; TCRdb's copy keeps in-frame clones and lacks some. The table lists over 150,000 clones, around nine tenths of them singletons. Sequencing was performed on peripheral blood, taken on day 0 of AZD1222 vaccination. These receptors all stem from an adult in good health.

J is TRBJ2-5 and V is TRBV18; D perhaps matches TRBD2 (5 bases). The V gene lost 0 bases and the J gene lost 5 bases, with 10 bases spanning the gap. The germline V gene encodes CDR1 KGHSH and CDR2 LQKENI. This CDR3 spans 14 amino acids. Written as DNA, the CDR3 is TGTGCCAGCTCACCACCATCAGGCGGGGAGACCCAGTACTTC. As protein: CASSPPSGGETQYF.

The chain combines TRBV6-5 with TRBJ1-1; D gene unclear. Germline values: CDR1 MNHEY, CDR2 SVGAGI. The ends were cut back, 5 bases at V and 4 bases at J, with 14 bases in the middle. CDR3 length: 14 residues. The CDR3 DNA sequence: TGTGCCAGCAGTCCCCGACGGGAGGGCACTGAAGCTTTCTTT. Protein sequence: CASSPRREGTEAFF.

The chain is built from TRBV6-5 and TRBJ1-1; D unclear. V lost 4 bases to trimming and J lost 5 bases, with 11 bases between them. Germline lookup yields CDR1 MNHEY and CDR2 SVGAGI. The CDR3 length is 13 residues. CDR3 in DNA: TGTGCCAGCAGTTCCTATGCTCTGACTGAAGCTTTCTTT. This translates into CASSSYALTEAFF.

The chain uses TRBV5-1 and TRBJ1-3, with TRBD1 matching over 7 bases. The CDR3 is 15 amino acids. V lost 7 bases, J lost 0 bases, and 7 bases stayed unmatched. Germline V gene lookup returns CDR1 SGHRS and CDR2 YFSETQ. CDR3 coding DNA: TGCGCCAGCGGCCGGGACAGCCACTCTGGAAACACCATATATTTT. This sequence encodes CASGRDSHSGNTIYF. Variable domain in full (rest from reference TRBV5-1 and TRBJ1-3): KAGVTQTPRYLIKTRGQQVTLSCSPISGHRSVSWYQQTPGQGLQFLFEYFSETQRNKGNFPGRFSGRQFSNSRSEMNVSTLELGDSALYLCASGRDSHSGNTIYFGEGSWLTVV.

V gene TRBV27 combines with J gene TRBJ1-5, with no clear D. This CDR3 is built from 17 residues. Germline V gene sequence: CDR1 MNHEY, CDR2 SMNVEV (reference sequence). Trimming pared 0 bases from V and 0 bases from J, leaving 12 bases between. CDR3 residues: CASSLSRRANSNQPQHF. CDR3 DNA: TGTGCCAGCAGTTTATCGCGGAGGGCTAATAGCAATCAGCCCCAGCATTTT.

CDR3 nucleotide sequence: TGCAGTGCTAGTTTGGGACCCCTACAGCCCCAGCATTTT. Its translation is CSASLGPLQPQHF. The chain has TRBV20-1 and TRBJ1-5; D is possibly TRBD1 (5 bases). This CDR3 has 13 residues. Germline CDR1 is DFQATT and CDR2 is SNEGSKA (reference sequence). The V end lost 3 bases, the J end lost 7 bases, and 13 bases lay between the germline ends.

V gene TRBV5-1 combines with J gene TRBJ1-1; 10 bases line up with TRBD1. Germline values: CDR1 SGHRS, CDR2 YFSETQ. The CDR3 runs to 17 residues. V shed 5 bases, J shed 1 base, and the junction held 11 bases outside the gene matches. The chain's CDR3 is CASRPTTGGSKNTEAFF. The CDR3 DNA follows: TGCGCCAGCAGACCGACGACAGGGGGCTCGAAGAACACTGAAGCTTTCTTT.

V and J are TRBV3-1 (or the pseudogene TRBV3-2) and TRBJ2-1, with a weak D call TRBD1 (6 bases). There are 16 residues in the CDR3. The ends were cut back, 7 bases at V and 0 bases at J, with 16 bases in the middle. Per the germline V gene, CDR1 is LGHDT and CDR2 is YNNKEL (reference sequence). The CDR3 nucleotides are TGTGCCAGCACCACAGGGCCTATAAGCTCCTACAATGAGCAGTTCTTC. Its protein product is CASTTGPISSYNEQFF.

This chain links TRBV6-2 or TRBV6-3 with TRBJ2-1; D is undetermined. Looked up from germline, CDR1 is MNHEY and CDR2 is SVGEGT. This CDR3 has 11 residues. V gave up 6 bases and J gave up 9 bases, with 9 bases separating them. The CDR3 region has the DNA TGTGCCAGCAGCCTCGGAACTGAGCAGTTCTTC. Its protein product is CASSLGTEQFF.

The J gene is TRBJ2-4, the V gene TRBV25-1, with D possibly matching TRBD1 (6 bases). Per germline, CDR1 MGHDK and CDR2 SYGVNS. CDR3 length: 14 amino acids. Trimming left V 5 bases short and J 3 bases short, with 11 bases between. CDR3 nucleotides: TGTGCCAGCAGTTGGGGGACACTCAAAAACATTCAGTACTTC. It encodes CASSWGTLKNIQYF. Looking up the rest from reference TRBV25-1 and TRBJ2-4 gives the full variable domain: EADIYQTPRYLVIGTGKKITLECSQTMGHDKMYWYQQDPGMELHLIHYSYGVNSTEKGDLSSESTVSRIRTEHFPLTLESARPSHTSQYLCASSWGTLKNIQYFGAGTRLSVL.

The chain links TRBV27 to TRBJ2-1, with 7 bases matching TRBD2. Germline V lookup: CDR1 MNHEY, CDR2 SMNVEV (reference sequence). The junction had 11 bases not matched to a gene; V was cut back by 9 bases and J by 0 bases. CDR3 size: 16 residues. The CDR3 loop reads CASQSPGGSSYNEQFF. Here the CDR3 DNA reads TGTGCCAGTCAGAGTCCCGGCGGGAGCTCCTACAATGAGCAGTTCTTC.

This chain uses TRBV5-6 with TRBJ1-1; 7 nucleotides match TRBD1. V lost 1 base, J lost 3 bases, and 18 bases stayed unmatched. Germline CDR1 SGHDT, CDR2 YYEEEE. This CDR3 comprises 19 residues. The CDR3 DNA reads TGTGCCAGCAGCTTGAGCACTCGGCAGGGGGTCACTTGGGACACTGAAGCTTTCTTT. Translated, it gives CASSLSTRQGVTWDTEAFF.

The chain uses TRBV4-3 and TRBJ2-5; D gene unclear. Germline loops: CDR1 LGHNA, CDR2 YSLEER. Trimming took 0 bases from V and 4 from J, leaving 18 bases between them. This CDR3 comprises 17 residues. The CDR3 nucleotides read TGCGCCAGCAGCCAAGATTGGGCAGGAGAACCCCCAGAGACCCAGTACTTC. Residues: CASSQDWAGEPPETQYF.

V usage is TRBV4-1 and J usage is TRBJ1-5; 8 nucleotides line up with TRBD1. Germline V lookup: CDR1 MGHRA, CDR2 YSYEKL. CDR3 length: 16 amino acids. The V gene end was trimmed by 0 bases and the J gene end by 5 bases; junction bases not matched to a gene: 6. The CDR3 DNA sequence: TGCGCCAGCAGCCAAGAGAGGGACAGGAGTTATCAGCCCCAGCATTTT. The encoded protein is CASSQERDRSYQPQHF.

J is TRBJ1-1 and V is TRBV27, with TRBD1 identical over 10 bases. The V and J ends lost 5 bases and 3 bases, in that order; junction bases with no gene match: 9. CDR1 MNHEY and CDR2 SMNVEV come from the germline V gene (reference sequence). This CDR3 spans 16 amino acids. This CDR3 reads CASSLGTGVKDTEAFF. The CDR3 DNA reads TGTGCCAGCAGTCTCGGGACAGGGGTGAAGGACACTGAAGCTTTCTTT.

The chain couples TRBV9 to TRBJ1-2; D is undetermined. CDR1 is SGDLS and CDR2 is YYNGEE in the germline V gene. The CDR3 is made up of 13 amino acids. Deletions cut 4 bases from V and 2 bases from J, with 9 bases between. This CDR3 reads CASSHSQNYGYTF. The CDR3 nucleotides read TGTGCCAGCAGCCACAGTCAGAACTATGGCTACACCTTC. Full variable domain (rest looked up from reference TRBV9 and TRBJ1-2): DSGVTQTPKHLITATGQRVTLRCSPRSGDLSVYWYQQSLDQGLQFLIQYYNGEERAKGNILERFSAQQFPDLHSELNLSSLELGDSALYFCASSHSQNYGYTFGSGTRLTVV.

The genes are TRBV6-2 or TRBV6-3 and TRBJ1-6; D perhaps matches TRBD1 (6 bases). This CDR3 comprises 14 residues. Germline values: CDR1 MNHEY, CDR2 SVGEGT. V gave up 5 bases and J gave up 7 bases, with 12 bases separating them. DNA of the CDR3: TGTGCCAGCAGTCGGGACAACGCGAATTCACCCCTCCACTTT. This codes for CASSRDNANSPLHF.

This chain links TRBV9 with TRBJ1-3; D ambiguous. Germline CDR1 reads SGDLS; CDR2 reads YYNGEE. The V and J ends lost 0 bases and 4 bases respectively, with 5 bases between them. This CDR3 region has 13 residues. The CDR3 nucleotides read TGTGCCAGCAGCGTAGCTCTCGGAAACACCATATATTTT. Amino acids: CASSVALGNTIYF.